Below, one T cell receptor (beta chain) is given with its context. These data originate in a study of technical replicates of blood from several donors. The data were produced by immunoSEQ multiplex PCR, yet TCRdb's version contains in-frame clones alone and is incomplete. Of around 71,000 clones in the sample, roughly 92% are singletons; the top ten hold about 0.37%. The sequence came from a human donor in good health. Sequenced input: T cells isolated from PBMCs.

CDR3 sequence (DNA): TGTGCCAGCAGATGGACAGGGGGCCAAGAGACCCAGTACTTC. It is translated as CASRWTGGQETQYF. The V call is TRBV2, the J call TRBJ2-5; 10 positions agree with TRBD1. The CDR3 consists of 14 residues. Germline CDR1 SNHLY, CDR2 FYNNEI. The J segment lost 1 base and the V segment lost 6 bases, leaving 2 bases of the junction unmatched.